This T cell receptor beta chain was identified during a study of Graves' ophthalmopathy and Graves' hyperthyroidism. This clonotype occurred a few times. What it recognizes is unknown. Clinical symptoms and serum thyroxine were used for diagnosis; TRAb, thyroid ultrasound and orbital computed tomography were also relied on. Findings of the study overall: Blood also held most thyroid clonotypes expanded above 0.001 frequency. The model achieved over 60% sensitivity and 72% to 75% specificity for ophthalmopathy progression.

RNA transcripts yielded amplified TCR beta CDR3 regions. First-round RT-PCR with HTBI primers preceded a second-round multiplex PCR. TCRdb analysed the multiplex PCR reads with MiXCR anew, one entry per CDR3 protein. The sample carries some 1.1 million distinct CDR3 sequences, roughly 35% recorded once. The CDR3 spans 14 residues. V gave up 6 bases and J gave up 10 bases, with 22 bases separating them. CDR1 and CDR2 (germline): DFQATT, SNEGSKA (reference sequence). The origin of this receptor is an adult man with Graves' hyperthyroidism. This chain connects TRBV20-1 to TRBJ1-5; D not resolved. Material: peripheral blood or thyroid tissue (not recorded which). The CDR3 protein is CSAKTSSTRRPQHF. The CDR3 DNA follows: TGCAGTGCAAAGACGTCGTCCACACGACGCCCCCAGCATTTT.